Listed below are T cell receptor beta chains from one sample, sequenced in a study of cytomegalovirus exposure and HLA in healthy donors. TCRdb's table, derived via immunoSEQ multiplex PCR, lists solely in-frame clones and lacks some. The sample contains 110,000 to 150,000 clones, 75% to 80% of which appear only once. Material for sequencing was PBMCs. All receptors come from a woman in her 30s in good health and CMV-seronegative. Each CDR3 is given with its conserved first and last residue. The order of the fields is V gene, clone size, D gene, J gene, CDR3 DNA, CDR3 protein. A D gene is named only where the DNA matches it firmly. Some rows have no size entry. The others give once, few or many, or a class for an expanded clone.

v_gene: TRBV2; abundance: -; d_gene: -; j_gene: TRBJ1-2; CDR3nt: TGTGCCAGCAGTGGGGACACCGCGCGTTATGGCTACACCTTC; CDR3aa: CASSGDTARYGYTF
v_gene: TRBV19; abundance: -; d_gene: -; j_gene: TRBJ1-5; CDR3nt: TGTGCCAGTATAGACAGGCCGGGAAGCAATCAGCCCCAGCATTTT; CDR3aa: CASIDRPGSNQPQHF
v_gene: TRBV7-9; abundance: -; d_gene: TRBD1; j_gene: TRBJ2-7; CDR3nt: TGTGCCAGCAGCTTAAACAGGGGAAGAGACGAGCAGTACTTC; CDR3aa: CASSLNRGRDEQYF
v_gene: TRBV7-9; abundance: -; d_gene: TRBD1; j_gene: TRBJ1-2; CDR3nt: TGTGCCAGCAGCTCCTTCGGGACAGGGAACGGGAAGAACTATGGCTACACCTTC; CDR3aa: CASSSFGTGNGKNYGYTF
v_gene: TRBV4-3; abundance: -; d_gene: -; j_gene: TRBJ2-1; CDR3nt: TGCGCCAGCAGCCAAGGTAAGGGGCCACGGAATGAGCAGTTCTTC; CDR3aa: CASSQGKGPRNEQFF
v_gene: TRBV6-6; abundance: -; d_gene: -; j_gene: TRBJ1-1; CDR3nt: TGTGCCAGCAGTTTTGGACAGTACACTGAAGCTTTCTTT; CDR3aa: CASSFGQYTEAFF
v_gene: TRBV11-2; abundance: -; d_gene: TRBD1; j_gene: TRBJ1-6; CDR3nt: TGTGCCAGCAGCCTGGACAGGAATTCACCCCTCCACTTT; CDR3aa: CASSLDRNSPLHF
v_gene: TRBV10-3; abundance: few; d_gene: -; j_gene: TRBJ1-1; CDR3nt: TGTGCCATCACCCCCCGACAGGACACTGAAGCTTTCTTT; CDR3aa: CAITPRQDTEAFF
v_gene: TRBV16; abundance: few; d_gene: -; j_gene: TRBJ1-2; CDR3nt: TGTGCCAGCAGCCAAACGGTCTATGGCTACACCTTC; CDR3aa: CASSQTVYGYTF
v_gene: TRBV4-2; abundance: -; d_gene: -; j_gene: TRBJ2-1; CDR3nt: TGTGCCAGCACTCCCCTCCTAATACCGGGGGGCAACTCCTACAATGAGCAGTTCTTC; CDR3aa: CASTPLLIPGGNSYNEQFF
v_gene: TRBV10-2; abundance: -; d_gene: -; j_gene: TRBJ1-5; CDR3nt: TGCGCCAGCAGTGAGACTTCCAATCAGCCCCAGCATTTT; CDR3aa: CASSETSNQPQHF